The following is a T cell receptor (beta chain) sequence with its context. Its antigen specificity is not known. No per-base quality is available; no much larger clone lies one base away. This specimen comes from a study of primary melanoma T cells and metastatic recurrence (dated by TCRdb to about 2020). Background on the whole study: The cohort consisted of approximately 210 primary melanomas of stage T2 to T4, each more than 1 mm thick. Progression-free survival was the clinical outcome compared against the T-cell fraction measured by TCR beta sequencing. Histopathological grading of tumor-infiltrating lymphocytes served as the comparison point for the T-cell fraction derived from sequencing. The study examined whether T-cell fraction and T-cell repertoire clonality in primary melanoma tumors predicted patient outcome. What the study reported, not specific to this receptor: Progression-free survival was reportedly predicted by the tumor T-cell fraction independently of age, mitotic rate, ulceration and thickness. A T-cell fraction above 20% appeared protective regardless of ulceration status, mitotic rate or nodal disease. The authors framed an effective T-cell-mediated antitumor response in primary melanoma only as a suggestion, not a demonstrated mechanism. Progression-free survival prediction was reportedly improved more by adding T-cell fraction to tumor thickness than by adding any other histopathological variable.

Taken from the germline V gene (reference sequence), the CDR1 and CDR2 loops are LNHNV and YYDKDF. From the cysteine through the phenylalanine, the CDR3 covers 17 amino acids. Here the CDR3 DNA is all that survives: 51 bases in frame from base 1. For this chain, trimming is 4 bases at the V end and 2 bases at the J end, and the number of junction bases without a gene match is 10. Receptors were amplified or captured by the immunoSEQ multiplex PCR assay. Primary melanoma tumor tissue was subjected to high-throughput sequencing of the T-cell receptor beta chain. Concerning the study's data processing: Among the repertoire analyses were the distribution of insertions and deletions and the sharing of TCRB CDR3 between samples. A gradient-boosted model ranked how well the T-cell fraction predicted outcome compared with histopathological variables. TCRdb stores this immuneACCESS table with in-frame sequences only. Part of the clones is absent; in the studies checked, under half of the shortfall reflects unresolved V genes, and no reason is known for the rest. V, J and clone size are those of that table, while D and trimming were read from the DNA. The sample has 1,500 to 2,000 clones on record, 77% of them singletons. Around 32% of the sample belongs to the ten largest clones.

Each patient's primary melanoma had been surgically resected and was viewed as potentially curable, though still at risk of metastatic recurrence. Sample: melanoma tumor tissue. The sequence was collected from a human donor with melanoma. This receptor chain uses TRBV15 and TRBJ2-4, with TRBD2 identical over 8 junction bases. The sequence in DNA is TGTGCCACCAGCACCAGGAAGACTAGCGAGACCAAAAACATTCAGTACTTC. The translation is CATSTRKTSETKNIQYF.